This T cell receptor beta chain was recovered during a study of CD8 T cells in Susac syndrome. The CDR3 covers 14 residues. Losses at the gene ends were 4 bases for V and 3 bases for J; bases not matched to a gene: 2. CDR1 LNHNV and CDR2 YYDKDF come from the germline V gene (reference sequence). With random hexamers, reverse transcription was performed on about 0.5 to 1 ug of RNA. The immunoSEQ assay covered 54 Vbeta and 13 Jbeta segments for CDR3. TCRdb redid the calling of the immunoSEQ multiplex PCR reads with MiXCR, one entry per CDR3 protein. The repertoire holds roughly 89,000 distinct CDR3 sequences, with about 95% as singletons.

Specimen: CD8+ T cells from PBMCs. This clonotype was obtained from a human donor with Susac syndrome. The chain links TRBV15 to TRBJ2-5, with 10 bases fitting TRBD1. The CDR3 spells CATSTGQGEETQYF. CDR3 bases: TGTGCCACCAGCACAGGACAGGGGGAAGAGACCCAGTACTTC.